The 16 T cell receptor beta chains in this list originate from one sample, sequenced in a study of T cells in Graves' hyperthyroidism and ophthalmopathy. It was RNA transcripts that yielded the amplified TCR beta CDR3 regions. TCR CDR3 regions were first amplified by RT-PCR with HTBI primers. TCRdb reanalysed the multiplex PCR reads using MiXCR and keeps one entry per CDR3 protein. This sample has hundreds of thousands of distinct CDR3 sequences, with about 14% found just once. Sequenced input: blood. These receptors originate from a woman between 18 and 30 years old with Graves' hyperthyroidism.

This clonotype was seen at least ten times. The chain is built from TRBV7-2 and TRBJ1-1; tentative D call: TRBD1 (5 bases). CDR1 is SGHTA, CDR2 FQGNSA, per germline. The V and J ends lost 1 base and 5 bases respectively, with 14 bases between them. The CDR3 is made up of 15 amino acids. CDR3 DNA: TGTGCCAGCAGCTTAGGGGGACGCCCAGAGACTGAAGCTTTCTTT. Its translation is CASSLGGRPETEAFF.

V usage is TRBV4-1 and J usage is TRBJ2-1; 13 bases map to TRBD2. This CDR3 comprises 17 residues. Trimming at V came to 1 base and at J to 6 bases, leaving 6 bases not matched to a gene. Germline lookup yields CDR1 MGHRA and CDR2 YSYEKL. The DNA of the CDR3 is TGCGCCAGCAGCCAAGGCCCCGGGACTAGCGGGGCCAATGAGCAGTTCTTC. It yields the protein CASSQGPGTSGANEQFF.

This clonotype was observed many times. As DNA, the CDR3 is TGCAGCGTTGAGAAGACAGCCACTGAAGCTTTCTTT. This gives the protein CSVEKTATEAFF. This chain uses TRBV29-1 with TRBJ1-1; tentative D call: TRBD1 (5 bases). Looked up from germline, CDR1 is SQVTM and CDR2 is ANQGSEA. This CDR3 comprises 12 residues. V was pared by 3 bases and J by 4 bases, with 9 bases between. Looking up the rest from reference TRBV29-1 and TRBJ1-1 gives the full variable domain: SAVISQKPSRDICQRGTSLTIQCQVDSQVTMMFWYRQQPGQSLTLIATANQGSEATYESGFVIDKFPISRPNLTFSTLTVSNMSPEDSSIYLCSVEKTATEAFFGQGTRLTVV.

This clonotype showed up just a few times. CDR3 sequence (DNA): TGTGCCAGCAGTTTAATACCCCGGGACTACAATGAGCAGTTCTTC. As protein: CASSLIPRDYNEQFF. The chain employs TRBV27 and TRBJ2-1, with D perhaps TRBD2 (5 bases). From germline, CDR1 is MNHEY and CDR2 SMNVEV (reference sequence). The CDR3 has 15 amino acids. V was trimmed by 2 bases and J by 3 bases, leaving 11 bases between them.

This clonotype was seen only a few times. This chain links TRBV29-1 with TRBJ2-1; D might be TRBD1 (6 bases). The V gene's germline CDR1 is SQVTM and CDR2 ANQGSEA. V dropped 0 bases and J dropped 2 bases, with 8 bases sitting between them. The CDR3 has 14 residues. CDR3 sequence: CSVEEDRAYNEQFF. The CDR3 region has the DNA TGCAGCGTTGAAGAGGACAGAGCCTACAATGAGCAGTTCTTC.

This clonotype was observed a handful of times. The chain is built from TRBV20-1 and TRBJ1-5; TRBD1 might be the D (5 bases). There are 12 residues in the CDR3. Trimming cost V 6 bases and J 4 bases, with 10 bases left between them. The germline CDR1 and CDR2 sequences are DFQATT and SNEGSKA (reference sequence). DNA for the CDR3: TGCAGTGCAAGGGGAAAGAATCAGCCCCAGCATTTT. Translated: CSARGKNQPQHF.

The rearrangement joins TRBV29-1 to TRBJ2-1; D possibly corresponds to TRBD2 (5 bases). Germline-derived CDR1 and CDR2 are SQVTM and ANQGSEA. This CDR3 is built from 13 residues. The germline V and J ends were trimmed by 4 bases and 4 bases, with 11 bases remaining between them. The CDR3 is CSVGASGYNEQFF. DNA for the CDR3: TGCAGCGTTGGAGCCAGCGGTTACAATGAGCAGTTCTTC.

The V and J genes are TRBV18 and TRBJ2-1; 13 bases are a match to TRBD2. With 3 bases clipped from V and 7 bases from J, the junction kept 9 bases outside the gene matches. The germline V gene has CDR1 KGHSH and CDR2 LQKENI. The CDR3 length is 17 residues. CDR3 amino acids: CASSPAQLAGGRNEQFF. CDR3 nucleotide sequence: TGTGCCAGCTCACCGGCCCAACTAGCGGGAGGGAGGAATGAGCAGTTCTTC.

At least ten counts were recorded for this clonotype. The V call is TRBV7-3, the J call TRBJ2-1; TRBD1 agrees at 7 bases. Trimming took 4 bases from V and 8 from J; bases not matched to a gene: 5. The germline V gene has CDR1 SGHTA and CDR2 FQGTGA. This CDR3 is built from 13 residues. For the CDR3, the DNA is TGTGCCAGCAGCTCTTCGACAGGGCATGAGCAGTTCTTC. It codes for CASSSSTGHEQFF.

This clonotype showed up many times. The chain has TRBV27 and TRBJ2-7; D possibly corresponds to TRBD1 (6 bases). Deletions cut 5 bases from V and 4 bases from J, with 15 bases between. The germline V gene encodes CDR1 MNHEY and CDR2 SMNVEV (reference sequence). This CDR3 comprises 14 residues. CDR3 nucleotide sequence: TGTGCCAGCAGTCCAAACAGGGTCTCATACGAGCAGTACTTC. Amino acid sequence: CASSPNRVSYEQYF.

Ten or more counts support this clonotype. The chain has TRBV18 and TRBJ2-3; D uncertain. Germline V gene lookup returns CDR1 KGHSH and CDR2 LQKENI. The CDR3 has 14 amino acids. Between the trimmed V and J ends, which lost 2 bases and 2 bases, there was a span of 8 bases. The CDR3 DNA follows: TGTGCCAGCTCACCAGATTCTCCCACAGATACGCAGTATTTT. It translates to CASSPDSPTDTQYF.

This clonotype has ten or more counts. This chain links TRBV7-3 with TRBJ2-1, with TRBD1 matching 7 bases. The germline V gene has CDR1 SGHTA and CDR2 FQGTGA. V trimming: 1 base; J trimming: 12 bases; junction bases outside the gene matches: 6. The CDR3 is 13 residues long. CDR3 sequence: CASSLKPAGGQFF. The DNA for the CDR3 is TGTGCCAGCAGCTTAAAGCCAGCAGGGGGGCAGTTCTTC.

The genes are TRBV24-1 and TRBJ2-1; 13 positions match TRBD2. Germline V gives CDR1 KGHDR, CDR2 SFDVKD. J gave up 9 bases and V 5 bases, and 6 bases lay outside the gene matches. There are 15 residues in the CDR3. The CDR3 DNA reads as TGTGCCACCAGTGCCGGGACTAGCGGGAATAGTGAGCAGTTCTTC. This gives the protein CATSAGTSGNSEQFF.

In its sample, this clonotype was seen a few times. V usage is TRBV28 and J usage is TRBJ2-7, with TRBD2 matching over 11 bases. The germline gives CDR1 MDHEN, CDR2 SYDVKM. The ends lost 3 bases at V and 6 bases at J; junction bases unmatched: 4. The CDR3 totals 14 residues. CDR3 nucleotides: TGTGCCAGCAGTTTTAGCGGGGGGGTGGCCGAGCAGTACTTC. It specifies CASSFSGGVAEQYF.

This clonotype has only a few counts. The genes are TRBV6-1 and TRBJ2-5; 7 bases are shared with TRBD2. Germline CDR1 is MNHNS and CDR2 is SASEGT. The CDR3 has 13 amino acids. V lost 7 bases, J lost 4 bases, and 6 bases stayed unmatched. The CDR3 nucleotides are TGTGCCAGCAATGTCGGCGGGGGAGAGACCCAGTACTTC. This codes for CASNVGGGETQYF.

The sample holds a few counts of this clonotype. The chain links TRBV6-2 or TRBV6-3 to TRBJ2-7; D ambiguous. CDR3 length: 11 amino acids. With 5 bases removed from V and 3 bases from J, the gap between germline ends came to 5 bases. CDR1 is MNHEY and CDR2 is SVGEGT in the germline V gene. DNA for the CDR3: TGTGCCAGCAGTGTGTTCTACGAGCAGTACTTC. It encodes CASSVFYEQYF.